The 22 T cell receptor beta chains below come from one sample, sequenced in a study of T-cell reconstitution after alpha-beta-depleted transplantation in children (dated by TCRdb to 2015 to 2016). Library prep was done by PCR. This sample was sequenced with an Illumina HiSeq 2500. TCR library preparation used molecular barcoding, with unique molecular identifiers applied to normalize quantification of the TCRbeta repertoire. The raw public reads went through TCRdb reprocessing: fastp at Q25, MiXCR clone calling, in-frame beta chains kept. Rows merge per CDR3 protein into single entries with the most common DNA and genes. This sample holds around 22,000 distinct CDR3 sequences; roughly 10% were observed only once. The ten biggest clones cover roughly 25% of the sample. The sample consisted of PBMCs from the stem cell graft donor, taken from the stem cell graft. The origin of the receptors is a human donor who donated a stem cell graft to a child with chronic granulomatous disease.

This clonotype was seen many times. The V call is TRBV7-2, the J call TRBJ1-6, with 8 bases lining up with TRBD1. CDR3 length equals 14 residues. V lost 5 bases and J lost 7; bases outside the gene matches: 4. Germline CDR1 SGHTA, CDR2 FQGNSA. This CDR3 reads CASSGQGWNSPLHF. CDR3 in DNA: TGTGCCAGCAGCGGACAGGGTTGGAATTCACCCCTCCACTTT.

In its sample, this clonotype was seen many times. The chain joins TRBV7-9 to TRBJ2-7; D ambiguous. V lost 5 bases to trimming and J lost 4 bases, with 6 bases between them. CDR1 and CDR2 from the germline V gene are SEHNR and FQNEAQ (reference sequence). This CDR3 has 11 amino acids. The CDR3 protein is CASSPDYEQYF. The CDR3, as DNA: TGTGCCAGCAGCCCCGATTACGAGCAGTACTTC.

This clonotype was counted many times. V and J are TRBV3-1 and TRBJ2-7; 9 bases map to TRBD2. Germline trimming cut 6 bases from V and 2 bases from J; bases unmatched to any gene: 5. This CDR3 comprises 14 residues. Germline V gives CDR1 LGHDT, CDR2 YNNKEL (reference sequence). The CDR3 here is CASSPTSGAYEQYF. CDR3 coding DNA: TGTGCCAGCAGTCCGACTAGCGGAGCCTACGAGCAGTACTTC.

The V gene is TRBV27, the J gene TRBJ1-2, with 10 bases that match TRBD1. CDR3 size: 16 residues. Germline V gene lookup returns CDR1 MNHEY and CDR2 SMNVEV (reference sequence). The junction had 10 bases not matched to a gene; V was cut back by 3 bases and J by 6 bases. Here the CDR3 reads CASSFHRTGGYNGYTF. The CDR3 nucleotides read TGTGCCAGCAGTTTCCATCGGACAGGGGGATATAATGGCTACACCTTC.

This clonotype was recorded at least ten times. A much larger clone sits a single nucleotide away, making a read error possible. The V and J genes are TRBV20-1 and TRBJ1-1; TRBD1 matches at 9 bases. Germline values: CDR1 DFQATT, CDR2 SNEGSKA (reference sequence). The CDR3 has 16 amino acids. The CDR3 DNA reads as TGCTGTGCTAGGTACCCCCGACAGGGGGTGAACACTGAAGCTTTCTTT. Its protein product is CCARYPRQGVNTEAFF.

This clonotype has a count of ten or more. The V and J genes are TRBV15 and TRBJ2-6; D possibly corresponds to TRBD2 (5 bases). Germline lookup yields CDR1 LNHNV and CDR2 YYDKDF (reference sequence). Trimming pared 0 bases from V and 2 bases from J, leaving 5 bases between. This CDR3 comprises 15 residues. The CDR3 DNA sequence: TGTGCCACCAGCAGAGAGGAGGCTGGGGCCAACGTCCTGACTTTC. It is translated as CATSREEAGANVLTF. The entire variable domain, with the rest obtained from reference TRBV15 and TRBJ2-6, is as follows: DAMVIQNPRYQVTQFGKPVTLSCSQTLNHNVMYWYQQKSSQAPKLLFHYYDKDFNNEADTPDNFQSRRPNTSFCFLDIRSPGLGDTAMYLCATSREEAGANVLTFGAGSRLTVL.

There are many counts of this clonotype. J is TRBJ2-7 and V is TRBV11-2; D not certain. Deletions cut 2 bases from V and 2 bases from J, with 7 bases between. Germline V gene data show CDR1 as SGHAT and CDR2 as FQNNGV. The CDR3 consists of 13 residues. In DNA, the CDR3 is TGTGCCAGCAGCTTATACATAGCCTACGAGCAGTACTTC. Its protein product is CASSLYIAYEQYF.

Comment on this clonotype: A much larger clone differs from this one at a single base, so this may be a read error. The chain is built from TRBV5-4 and TRBJ1-2; D ambiguous. CDR3 length: 14 residues. CDR1 is SGHNT, CDR2 YYREEE, per germline (reference sequence). The ends were cut back, 4 bases at V and 3 bases at J, with 13 bases in the middle. The CDR3 nucleotides are TGTGCCAGCAGCCCTGGGGTCCCCTACTATGGCTACACCTTC. Translated, it gives CASSPGVPYYGYTF.

This chain joins TRBV12-3 or TRBV12-4 and TRBJ2-7, with 8 positions matching TRBD1. The CDR3 spans 14 residues. V gave up 6 bases and J gave up 4 bases; unmatched junction bases: 8. CDR3 nucleotides: TGTGCCAGCAGCCCCCGGACAGGGAGTTACGAGCAGTACTTC. This sequence encodes CASSPRTGSYEQYF.

Many counts were recorded for this clonotype. The rearrangement links TRBV20-1 to TRBJ2-1; TRBD2 might be the D (5 bases). Trimming took off 0 bases at V and 3 bases at J, with 12 bases between the two ends. The germline CDR1 and CDR2 sequences are DFQATT and SNEGSKA (reference sequence). The CDR3 runs 15 residues. Here the CDR3 reads CSARDWVGGYNEQFF. CDR3 DNA sequence: TGCAGTGCTAGAGATTGGGTCGGAGGCTACAATGAGCAGTTCTTC.

This chain connects TRBV12-5 to TRBJ2-6; 7 nucleotides match TRBD1. The CDR3 covers 18 residues. Germline CDR1 reads LGHNT; CDR2 reads FRNRAP. CDR3 nucleotides: TGTGCCACCTCCCAAGAAGGGACAGTTCCTCCCTGGGCCAACGTCCTGACTTTC. It codes for CATSQEGTVPPWANVLTF. The whole variable domain, filled in from reference TRBV12-5 and TRBJ2-6, reads DARVTQTPRHKVTEMGQEVTMRCQPILGHNTVFWYRQTMMQGLELLAYFRNRAPLDDSGMPKDRFSAEMPDATLATLKIQPSEPRDSAVYFCATSQEGTVPPWANVLTFGAGSRLTVL.

The CDR3 is CSASDRGGGANIQYF. CDR3 DNA sequence: TGCAGTGCTAGCGACAGGGGGGGGGGAGCGAACATTCAGTACTTC. This chain links TRBV20-1 with TRBJ2-4; 9 nucleotides agree with TRBD1. The CDR3 runs 15 residues. V lost 3 bases and J lost 7; bases outside the gene matches: 10. Germline values: CDR1 DFQATT, CDR2 SNEGSKA (reference sequence).

This clonotype was seen many times. The rearrangement links TRBV4-1 to TRBJ2-1; TRBD1 aligns across 7 bases. CDR3 length equals 18 residues. V lost 0 bases to trimming and J lost 5 bases; unmatched junction nucleotides: 13. The germline V gene encodes CDR1 MGHRA and CDR2 YSYEKL. The CDR3 coding sequence is TGCGCCAGCAGCCAAGACCCCGAAAACAGGGGTAGGCACAATGAGCAGTTCTTC. It yields the protein CASSQDPENRGRHNEQFF.

The table lists this clonotype with many counts. The chain has TRBV12-3 or TRBV12-4 and TRBJ1-2, with D hard to call. V lost 2 bases and J 3 bases, leaving 7 bases between the germline ends. CDR3 size: 13 residues. CDR3 DNA sequence: TGTGCCAGCAGTTTACAGGTTTACTATGGCTACACCTTC. Protein sequence: CASSLQVYYGYTF.

This clonotype was recorded many times. The chain combines TRBV28 with TRBJ2-7; D not certain. Germline loops: CDR1 MDHEN, CDR2 SYDVKM. This CDR3 spans 10 amino acids. V dropped 5 bases and J dropped 4 bases, with 3 bases sitting between them. CDR3 nucleotides: TGTGCCAGCAGTCGATACGAGCAGTACTTC. Encoded protein: CASSRYEQYF.

This clonotype was observed many times. The chain carries TRBV29-1 and TRBJ2-1; 9 nucleotides line up with TRBD2. With 1 base clipped from V and 2 bases from J, the junction kept 3 bases outside the gene matches. CDR1 is SQVTM, CDR2 ANQGSEA, per germline. This CDR3 spans 15 amino acids. Here the CDR3 DNA reads TGCAGCGTTGAAGGGGCTAGCGGGACCTACAATGAGCAGTTCTTC. Residues: CSVEGASGTYNEQFF.

This clonotype was observed many times. This chain connects TRBV12-3 or TRBV12-4 to TRBJ2-3; 8 bases align to TRBD2. After removal of 6 bases from V and 3 bases from J, the junction contained 8 bases not matched to a gene. The CDR3 runs 15 residues. The CDR3 protein is CASRSSGSDTDTQYF. In DNA form, the CDR3 reads TGTGCCAGCAGATCCAGCGGGAGTGATACAGATACGCAGTATTTT.

This clonotype appeared many times. The gene calls are TRBV29-1 and TRBJ2-2; D uncertain. The germline gives CDR1 SQVTM, CDR2 ANQGSEA. This CDR3 has 13 amino acids. V lost 2 bases and J 5 bases, leaving 9 bases between the germline ends. In DNA form, the CDR3 reads TGCAGCGTTGAACCAGGTCGGACCGGGGAGCTGTTTTTT. Its translation is CSVEPGRTGELFF.

On this clonotype: A much larger clone sits a single nucleotide away, making a read error possible. The rearrangement joins TRBV28 to TRBJ1-4; D not certain. The CDR3 spans 14 residues. Germline loops: CDR1 MDHEN, CDR2 SYDVKM. The V end was cut by 9 bases, the J end by 0 bases, with 11 bases between. This CDR3 reads CASYSSSTNEKLFF. CDR3 sequence (DNA): TGTGCCAGTTACTCTTCTTCAACTAATGAAAAACTGTTTTTT.

This clonotype was observed at least ten times. The chain combines TRBV20-1 with TRBJ2-7, with 9 bases identical to TRBD1. CDR3 length: 16 residues. CDR1 is DFQATT, CDR2 SNEGSKA, per germline (reference sequence). The trim removed 3 bases at V and 1 base at J, leaving 10 bases unmatched. The CDR3 region has the DNA TGCAGTGCTAGGGTCTGGGGACAGGGTGGATCCTACGAGCAGTACTTC. It translates to CSARVWGQGGSYEQYF.

Only one count was recorded for this clonotype. Just one base apart from a much larger clone, this may be a read error. The rearrangement links TRBV6-1 to TRBJ2-3; D unresolved. Trimming removed 5 bases from V and 5 bases from J, with 20 bases in between. Germline V CDR1 and CDR2: MNHNS, SASEGT. The CDR3 runs to 16 residues. CDR3 loop: CASSPARARSGDTQYF. CDR3 coding DNA: TGTGCCAGCAGTCCCGCCCGGGCGCGATCTGGAGATACGCAGTATTTT.

The V and J genes are TRBV5-1 and TRBJ2-4, with a weak D call TRBD2 (6 bases). This CDR3 region has 17 residues. Trimming took 3 bases from V and 0 from J, leaving 16 bases between them. Germline V gene lookup returns CDR1 SGHRS and CDR2 YFSETQ. DNA for the CDR3: TGCGCCAGCAGCTCGGGGCTAGCGCGACTAGCCAAAAACATTCAGTACTTC. Amino acids: CASSSGLARLAKNIQYF.